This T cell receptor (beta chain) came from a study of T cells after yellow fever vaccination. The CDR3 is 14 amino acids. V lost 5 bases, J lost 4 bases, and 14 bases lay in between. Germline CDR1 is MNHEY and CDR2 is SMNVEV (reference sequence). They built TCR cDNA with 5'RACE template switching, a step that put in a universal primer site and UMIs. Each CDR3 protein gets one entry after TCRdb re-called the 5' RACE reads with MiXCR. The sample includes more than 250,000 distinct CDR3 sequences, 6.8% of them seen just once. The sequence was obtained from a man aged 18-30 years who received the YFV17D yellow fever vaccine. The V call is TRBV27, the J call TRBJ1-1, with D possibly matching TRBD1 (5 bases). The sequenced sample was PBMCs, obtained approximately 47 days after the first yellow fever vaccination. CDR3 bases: TGTGCCAGCAGTCCACCTGGGGGGACCACTGAAGCTTTCTTT. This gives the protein CASSPPGGTTEAFF.